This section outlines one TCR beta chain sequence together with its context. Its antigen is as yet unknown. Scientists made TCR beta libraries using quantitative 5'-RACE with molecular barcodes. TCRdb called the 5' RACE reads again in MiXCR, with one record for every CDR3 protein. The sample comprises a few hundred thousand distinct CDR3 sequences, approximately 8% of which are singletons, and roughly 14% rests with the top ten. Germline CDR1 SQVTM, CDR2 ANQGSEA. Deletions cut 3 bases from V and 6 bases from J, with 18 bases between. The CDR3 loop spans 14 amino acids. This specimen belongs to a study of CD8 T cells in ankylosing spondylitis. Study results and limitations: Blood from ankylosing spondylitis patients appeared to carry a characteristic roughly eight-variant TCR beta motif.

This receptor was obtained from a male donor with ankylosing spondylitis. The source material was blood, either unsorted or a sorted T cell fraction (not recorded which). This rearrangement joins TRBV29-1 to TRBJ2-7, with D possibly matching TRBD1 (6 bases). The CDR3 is CSVEDRQDRSEQYF. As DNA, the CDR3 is TGCAGCGTTGAGGACCGACAGGATAGAAGCGAGCAGTACTTC.